The 11 T cell receptor beta chains below all came from one sample that was sequenced in a study of PD-1 blockade in classical Hodgkin lymphoma (TCRdb year 2020). Per the publication, the time point label means: cycle 2 day 1 (C2D1) of nivolumab. Relapse after autologous stem cell transplantation had occurred in all trial patients, and cohorts A, B and C were distinguished by prior brentuximab vedotin exposure. Library preparation employed the immunoSEQ multiplex PCR assay. TCRdb stores this immuneACCESS table with in-frame sequences only. Part of the clones is absent; in the studies checked, under half of the shortfall reflects unresolved V genes, and no reason is known for the rest. Recorded for this sample are approximately 160,000 clones; 78% of them occurred a single time. Roughly 9.2% of the sample lies in the top ten. Sample: peripheral blood mononuclear cells (PBMCs), taken before the second cycle of nivolumab. The source of these receptors is a human donor with classical Hodgkin lymphoma.

The rearrangement links TRBV27 to TRBJ1-2; 7 nucleotides align to TRBD1. Trimming took 6 bases from V and 8 from J; bases not matched to a gene: 12. Per germline, CDR1 MNHEY and CDR2 SMNVEV (reference sequence). CDR3 length: 14 amino acids. For the CDR3, the DNA is TGTGCCAGCAGCCCTATTGACAGGGTTTACGGCTACACCTTC. Translated: CASSPIDRVYGYTF.

This chain uses TRBV19 with TRBJ1-1, with D perhaps TRBD1 (5 bases). Germline V gene sequence: CDR1 LNHDA, CDR2 SQIVND (reference sequence). This CDR3 has 14 amino acids. The V and J ends lost 4 bases and 0 bases respectively, with 9 bases between them. This CDR3 reads CASSTGLMNTEAFF. Here the CDR3 DNA reads TGTGCCAGTAGTACGGGACTCATGAACACTGAAGCTTTCTTT.

The chain has TRBV19 and TRBJ1-5; D is undetermined. Trimming cost V 0 bases and J 2 bases, with 11 bases left between them. The CDR3 is 16 residues long. Germline CDR1 and CDR2: LNHDA and SQIVND (reference sequence). CDR3: CASSIDQNSRNQPQHF. The CDR3, as DNA: TGTGCCAGTAGTATAGATCAAAACAGCCGCAATCAGCCCCAGCATTTT.

The V and J genes are TRBV19 and TRBJ2-6, with D unresolved. The germline CDR1 and CDR2 sequences are LNHDA and SQIVND (reference sequence). V was pared by 7 bases and J by 2 bases, with 6 bases between. This CDR3 comprises 13 residues. The CDR3 coding sequence is TGTGCCAGTAAACTGGCTGGGGCCAACGTCCTGACTTTC. Amino acids: CASKLAGANVLTF. The whole variable domain, remainder taken from reference TRBV19 and TRBJ2-6, is DGGITQSPKYLFRKEGQNVTLSCEQNLNHDAMYWYRQDPGQGLRLIYYSQIVNDFQKGDIAEGYSVSREKKESFPLTVTSAQKNPTAFYLCASKLAGANVLTFGAGSRLTVL.

The V gene is TRBV18, the J gene TRBJ2-5; tentatively, D is TRBD2 (5 bases). This CDR3 comprises 13 residues. Germline CDR1 KGHSH, CDR2 LQKENI. V was shortened by 4 bases and J by 5 bases, with 11 bases between the two germline ends. CDR3 residues: CASSLTGLETQYF. The CDR3 DNA is TGTGCCAGCTCACTTACGGGATTGGAGACCCAGTACTTC.

The chain recombines TRBV7-2 with TRBJ1-5, with 9 nucleotides matching TRBD1. The V and J ends lost 3 bases and 1 base, in that order; junction bases with no gene match: 7. Looked up from germline, CDR1 is SGHTA and CDR2 is FQGNSA. The CDR3 has 17 residues. As DNA, the CDR3 is TGTGCCAGCAGCTTTGTAGGGACAGGGCAAAGCAATCAGCCCCAGCATTTT. Its protein product is CASSFVGTGQSNQPQHF.

Here the CDR3 DNA reads TGTGCCAGCAGCGTATCGGGTGCCGGGCAGGGGATTAACACTGAAGCTTTCTTT. Translated, it gives CASSVSGAGQGINTEAFF. V is TRBV9 and J is TRBJ1-1; D is possibly TRBD1 (6 bases). This CDR3 contains 18 residues. Between the trimmed V and J ends, which lost 1 base and 2 bases, there was a span of 21 bases. Germline CDR1 is SGDLS and CDR2 is YYNGEE.

The chain joins TRBV9 to TRBJ2-2, with 9 bases lining up with TRBD2. CDR3 length equals 16 residues. Germline CDR1 and CDR2: SGDLS and YYNGEE. J lost 6 bases, V lost 3 bases, and 9 bases had no gene match. As DNA, the CDR3 is TGTGCCAGCAGCGGAGCCGGGACTAGCTTTGCCGGGGAGCTGTTTTTT. Protein product: CASSGAGTSFAGELFF.

The table lists this clone with a count of one. The rearrangement links TRBV11-2 to TRBJ2-5, with a possible D match to TRBD2 (6 bases). The length of the CDR3 is 13 residues. Germline values: CDR1 SGHAT, CDR2 FQNNGV. V shed 4 bases and J shed 5 bases, with 11 bases lying between them. The CDR3 nucleotides read TGTGCCAGCAGCTCCGGACTAACCGAGACCCAGTACTTC. This translates into CASSSGLTETQYF.

This clone was seen a single time. The chain joins TRBV6-5 to TRBJ2-7; 8 nucleotides match TRBD1. CDR1 and CDR2 (germline): MNHEY, SVGAGI. This CDR3 is built from 15 residues. V lost 2 bases and J lost 4; bases outside the gene matches: 7. In DNA form, the CDR3 reads TGTGCCAGCAGTTACGCCTGGACAGGGCCATACGAGCAGTACTTC. Protein: CASSYAWTGPYEQYF.

This clone showed up just once. The chain uses TRBV7-9 and TRBJ1-2; 7 bases map to TRBD1. The CDR3 consists of 15 residues. V lost 7 bases to trimming and J lost 3 bases; unmatched junction nucleotides: 11. Germline V gene sequence: CDR1 SEHNR, CDR2 FQNEAQ (reference sequence). CDR3: CASTLRTGDDYGYTF. The CDR3, as DNA: TGTGCCAGCACCCTAAGGACAGGTGATGACTATGGCTACACCTTC.